The sequence of this T cell receptor beta chain was determined in a study of T cells in localized non-small cell lung cancer. As to this clone: Its antigen remains unknown.

Points from the study as a whole: Tumor showed lower T cell clonality than uninvolved adjacent lung, where it was highest. The tumor had only one region sequenced, so heterogeneity remains possible. When the top 100 tumor clones were examined, a median about 60 of them also appeared in the adjacent lung, which was paired and uninvolved. Longer overall survival accompanied higher blood T cell density.

CDR1 and CDR2 (germline): SGHTA, FQGNSA. V was cut by 2 bases and J by 8 bases, with 14 bases left in between. CDR3 size: 14 residues. Using immunoSEQ multiplex PCR, the repertoire was profiled, and TCRdb retains in-frame clones only, with some absent. The sample has about 40,000 clones, around 90% seen once. The starting material was peripheral blood, obtained before any cancer treatment. This clonotype was sampled from a man aged 18 to 49 with stage I lung adenocarcinoma. The rearrangement joins TRBV7-2 to TRBJ2-3; a possible D gene is TRBD1 (5 bases). The CDR3 loop is CASSLNRPSGTQYF. The CDR3 DNA reads as TGTGCCAGCAGCTTAAACAGGCCCTCGGGTACGCAGTATTTT.